The clone carrying this T cell receptor (beta chain) appeared a few times. Its specificity is not known. Naive CD4+ T cells were purified with Tregs depleted by CD25. Broader study findings: In terms of TCR gene usage, tumor memory CD4+ T cells clustered together with blood and lymph node memory CD4+ cells, as well as with lymph node naive CD4+ cells.

V shed 5 bases and J 4 bases; nucleotides not matched to a gene: 14. The CDR3 consists of 18 residues. The V gene's germline CDR1 is SGHTA and CDR2 FQGNSA. Semi-nested PCR with Nested Universal Primer A followed constant-region reverse priming of full-length variable regions. MiXCR, applied by TCRdb to the 5' RACE reads, yields one record per CDR3 protein. The sample lists roughly 55,000 distinct CDR3 sequences, approximately 23% seen once, with around 3% in the top ten. The sequence came from a female donor with breast cancer. The V call is TRBV7-2, the J call TRBJ2-3, with 11 positions matching TRBD2. Sample: tumor-infiltrating naive CD4+ T cells sorted from the breast tumor. Subset denoted: naive CD4+ T cells, CD4+CD45RA+CD25-. This CDR3 reads CASSPSGGLAGGADTQYF. CDR3 in DNA: TGTGCCAGCAGCCCAAGCGGAGGGCTAGCGGGGGGAGCAGATACGCAGTATTTT. The whole variable domain, remainder taken from reference TRBV7-2 and TRBJ2-3, is GAGVSQSPSNKVTEKGKDVELRCDPISGHTALYWYRQSLGQGLEFLIYFQGNSAPDKSGLPSDRFSAERTGGSVSTLTIQRTQQEDSAVYLCASSPSGGLAGGADTQYFGPGTRLTVL.